This T cell receptor (beta chain) emerged from a study of OX40 agonist ivuxolimab in advanced cancers. Generated by immunoSEQ multiplex PCR, the TCRdb table keeps only in-frame clones and is missing some. The sample records over 80,000 clones, approximately 87% being singletons. Germline V lookup: CDR1 LNHDA, CDR2 SQIVND (reference sequence). V lost 3 bases to trimming and J lost 6 bases, with 11 bases between them. The CDR3 sequence is 13 residues long. This clone was recorded a few times. The TCR comes from an adult with an advanced solid tumor such as melanoma, head and neck, liver or kidney cancer. This material consisted of CD4+ or CD8+ T cells sorted from blood, taken in a trial of the OX40 agonist ivuxolimab. The gene calls are TRBV19 and TRBJ1-2; D may be TRBD1 (5 bases). The CDR3 protein is CASSIGRVDGYTF. The DNA of the CDR3 is TGTGCCAGTAGTATCGGCAGGGTTGATGGCTACACCTTC.